The next 22 T cell receptor beta chains were all read from a single sample in a study of T cell responses to AZD1222 COVID-19 vaccine. Sequencing used immunoSEQ multiplex PCR; TCRdb keeps in-frame clones, though not all of them. The sample yields some 120,000 clones, roughly 90% seen once. Source: peripheral blood, taken on day 0 of MenACWY control vaccination. The source is an adult in good health.

In this sample, this clone turned up a few times. The chain has TRBV5-4 and TRBJ2-1, with TRBD2 as a possible D gene (8 bases). V lost 4 bases to trimming and J lost 3 bases, with 20 bases between them. Germline CDR1 reads SGHNT; CDR2 reads YYREEE (reference sequence). The CDR3 extends over 17 amino acids. CDR3 coding DNA: TGTGCCAGCAGCCCCCCGGGGGGGACAGAAGTCTACAATGAGCAGTTCTTC. Translation gives CASSPPGGTEVYNEQFF.

The chain combines TRBV11-2 with TRBJ2-2; TRBD2 is a possible D gene (6 bases). The CDR3 runs 18 residues. Germline V gene lookup returns CDR1 SGHAT and CDR2 FQNNGV. Trimming shortened V by 1 base and J by 2 bases, and 17 bases separated the two germline ends. CDR3 nucleotide sequence: TGTGCCAGCAGCTTAGGGCGACTTCTGGGACTCAACACCGGGGAGCTGTTTTTT. Protein product: CASSLGRLLGLNTGELFF. The full variable domain, completed using reference TRBV11-2 and TRBJ2-2, is EAGVAQSPRYKIIEKRQSVAFWCNPISGHATLYWYQQILGQGPKLLIQFQNNGVVDDSQLPKDRFSAERLKGVDSTLKIQPAKLEDSAVYLCASSLGRLLGLNTGELFFGEGSRLTVL.

The chain couples TRBV19 to TRBJ2-5; TRBD1 matches 8 bases. V dropped 5 bases and J dropped 5; count of bases not matched to a gene: 4. CDR1 and CDR2 (germline): LNHDA, SQIVND (reference sequence). The CDR3 extends over 13 amino acids. The DNA of the CDR3 is TGTGCCAGTAGTTCCCGGGACAGGGAGACCCAGTACTTC. It translates to CASSSRDRETQYF.

CDR3 in amino acids: CASSMGGLGGDTQYF. Written as DNA, the CDR3 is TGTGCCAGTAGTATGGGGGGGCTAGGAGGAGATACGCAGTATTTT. The chain links TRBV19 to TRBJ2-3; weak D call: TRBD2 (7 bases). V was clipped by 3 bases and J by 5 bases, with 15 bases between them. In germline, CDR1 is LNHDA, CDR2 SQIVND (reference sequence). The CDR3 runs to 15 residues.

The CDR3 sequence is CAWTVHPGTNTEAFF. As DNA, the CDR3 is TGTGCCTGGACCGTTCATCCAGGGACGAACACTGAAGCTTTCTTT. The rearrangement links TRBV30 to TRBJ1-1; maybe TRBD1 (5 bases). CDR3 length equals 15 residues. From germline, CDR1 is GTSNPN and CDR2 SVGIG (reference sequence). Trimming took off 4 bases at V and 1 base at J, with 16 bases between the two ends.

The V and J genes are TRBV2 and TRBJ1-5, with D hard to call. Trimming removed 6 bases from V and 0 bases from J, with 12 bases in between. The CDR3 spans 15 residues. Looked up from germline, CDR1 is SNHLY and CDR2 is FYNNEI. CDR3 amino acids: CASRIAGDSNQPQHF. DNA of the CDR3: TGTGCCAGCAGAATAGCCGGGGATAGCAATCAGCCCCAGCATTTT.

The chain combines TRBV7-3 with TRBJ1-1; no definite D call. Germline V gene lookup returns CDR1 SGHTA and CDR2 FQGTGA. V lost 2 bases and J 3 bases, leaving 7 bases between the germline ends. CDR3 length: 13 residues. The CDR3 loop is CASSLGPDTEAFF. In DNA form, the CDR3 reads TGTGCCAGCAGCTTAGGACCGGACACTGAAGCTTTCTTT.

This sequence joins TRBV11-3 and TRBJ1-1; 7 bases are shared with TRBD1. Germline CDR1 SGHNT, CDR2 YENEEA. The CDR3 runs to 15 residues. Unmatched junction bases numbered 10, after V lost 5 bases and J lost 4 bases. For the CDR3, the DNA is TGTGCCAGCAGCACTTTAGGACAGGCAAGCACTGAAGCTTTCTTT. The encoded protein is CASSTLGQASTEAFF.

This clone was observed once. This rearrangement joins TRBV19 to TRBJ1-2; TRBD1 aligns across 12 bases. The CDR3 contains 15 residues. V lost 5 bases and J lost 2; bases outside the gene matches: 3. Germline-derived CDR1 and CDR2 are LNHDA and SQIVND (reference sequence). CDR3: CASSAGTGGNYGYTF. In DNA, the CDR3 is TGTGCCAGTAGTGCCGGGACAGGGGGCAACTATGGCTACACCTTC.

This clone showed up just a few times. This rearrangement joins TRBV11-3 to TRBJ2-7; a weak D match, TRBD2 (5 bases). The CDR3 totals 14 residues. Germline V CDR1 and CDR2: SGHNT, YENEEA. The V end was cut by 5 bases, the J end by 5 bases, with 16 bases between. The chain's CDR3 is CASSQRSRGNEQYF. CDR3 sequence (DNA): TGTGCCAGCAGCCAAAGGTCTCGGGGAAACGAGCAGTACTTC.

With regard to this clone: At one end the junction does not follow the germline gene, possibly because of a read error. The gene calls are TRBV19 and TRBJ2-4; D tentatively reads TRBD1 or TRBD2 (5 bases each). The CDR3 covers 16 residues. Germline-derived CDR1 and CDR2 are LNHDA and SQIVND (reference sequence). The DNA for the CDR3 is TGTGCCAGTAGTATGGGACGGTCTTTGGGCAAAATCATTCAGTACTTC. This sequence encodes CASSMGRSLGKIIQYF.

V and J are TRBV9 and TRBJ2-1; 8 bases fit TRBD2. Per germline, CDR1 SGDLS and CDR2 YYNGEE. V shed 4 bases and J 9 bases; nucleotides not matched to a gene: 12. The CDR3 loop spans 15 amino acids. The CDR3 region is CASSSSGLGISEQFF. In nucleotides, the CDR3 is TGTGCCAGCAGCTCCTCGGGACTAGGGATTTCTGAGCAGTTCTTC.

The DNA for the CDR3 is TGTGCCAGCAGCTCGACAGAGAACACTGAAGCTTTCTTT. Residues: CASSSTENTEAFF. V gene TRBV5-8 combines with J gene TRBJ1-1, with TRBD1 as a possible D gene (5 bases). The CDR3 length is 13 residues. Germline V gives CDR1 SGHTS, CDR2 YDEGEE. V was pared by 3 bases and J by 1 base, with 7 bases between.

The chain uses TRBV5-4 and TRBJ1-1, with D tentatively TRBD1 (5 bases). The V and J ends lost 1 base and 2 bases respectively, with 12 bases between them. The CDR3 contains 15 residues. Germline values: CDR1 SGHNT, CDR2 YYREEE (reference sequence). In nucleotides, the CDR3 is TGTGCCAGCAGCTTGTCCTTAGGGACCAACACTGAAGCTTTCTTT. The encoded protein is CASSLSLGTNTEAFF.

The CDR3 DNA follows: TGTGCCTGGAGTGTACAGGGACCCGGCAATCAGCCCCAGCATTTT. The encoded protein is CAWSVQGPGNQPQHF. The V gene is TRBV30, the J gene TRBJ1-5, with a possible D match to TRBD1 (6 bases). Trimming took 0 bases from V and 2 from J, leaving 11 bases between them. The CDR3 extends over 15 amino acids. Germline CDR1 GTSNPN, CDR2 SVGIG (reference sequence).

This chain links TRBV5-5 with TRBJ1-3, with TRBD1 as a possible D gene (6 bases). This CDR3 spans 17 amino acids. The germline V and J ends were trimmed by 3 bases and 0 bases, with 16 bases remaining between them. From germline, CDR1 is SGHKS and CDR2 YYEKEE (reference sequence). The CDR3 DNA reads as TGTGCCAGCAGCTCGGACAGCATCACCCTCTCTGGAAACACCATATATTTT. Translation gives CASSSDSITLSGNTIYF.

V is TRBV11-3 and J is TRBJ2-5; possible D gene TRBD1, 7 bases. CDR3 size: 14 residues. Looked up from germline, CDR1 is SGHNT and CDR2 is YENEEA. The V gene lost 0 bases and the J gene lost 5 bases, with 10 bases spanning the gap. CDR3 DNA: TGTGCCAGCAGCTTAGATCCAGGGGGGGAGACCCAGTACTTC. The encoded protein is CASSLDPGGETQYF.

The chain combines TRBV6-4 with TRBJ2-3; 9 nucleotides match TRBD2. The CDR3 has 16 amino acids. V lost 0 bases to trimming and J lost 3 bases; unmatched junction nucleotides: 4. Germline loops: CDR1 MRHNA, CDR2 SNTAGT. The CDR3 DNA reads as TGTGCCAGCAGTGACTCCCCGGCGGGAGGGACAGATACGCAGTATTTT. Amino acid sequence: CASSDSPAGGTDTQYF.

The chain recombines TRBV7-6 with TRBJ2-1; no clear D gene. This CDR3 contains 13 residues. The germline V gene has CDR1 SGHVS and CDR2 FNYEAQ. Deletions cut 1 base from V and 7 bases from J, with 8 bases between. The CDR3 loop is CASSLGPQNEQFF. CDR3 DNA: TGTGCCAGCAGCTTAGGCCCCCAAAATGAGCAGTTCTTC.

V gene TRBV5-6 combines with J gene TRBJ1-5; D is undetermined. The germline V and J ends were trimmed by 2 bases and 7 bases, with 10 bases remaining between them. Germline V CDR1 and CDR2: SGHDT, YYEEEE. The CDR3 runs to 13 residues. CDR3 bases: TGTGCCAGCAGCTTTAGAGGTGCGCAGCCCCAGCATTTT. As protein: CASSFRGAQPQHF.

J is TRBJ2-7 and V is TRBV2, with D unresolved. CDR1 and CDR2 from the germline V gene are SNHLY and FYNNEI. The CDR3 contains 14 residues. Trimming shortened V by 0 bases and J by 3 bases, and 9 bases separated the two germline ends. CDR3: CASSEAGPRYEQYF. DNA of the CDR3: TGTGCCAGCAGTGAAGCCGGGCCACGCTACGAGCAGTACTTC.

In its sample, this clone was seen a few times. The V call is TRBV11-3, the J call TRBJ2-6; the D is unclear. Germline CDR1 SGHNT, CDR2 YENEEA. Trimming left V 6 bases short and J 0 bases short, with 6 bases between. The length of the CDR3 is 14 residues. Here the CDR3 reads CASSVLSGANVLTF. As DNA, the CDR3 is TGTGCCAGCAGTGTCCTCTCTGGGGCCAACGTCCTGACTTTC.